Included here is one TCR beta chain sequence, with context. Antigen: not known. This sample is part of a study of monozygotic twins with inflammatory bowel disease. General study results and limits: Patient repertoires may carry noise from differing immunosuppressive treatments. No detectable difference in repertoire similarity separated concordant from discordant twins, possibly as a result of limited power.

The germline V gene has CDR1 SGHNT and CDR2 YYREEE (reference sequence). The CDR3 has 22 residues. Starting material for each TCR library was approximately 3,500 ng of total RNA. During cDNA synthesis, UMIs that each contained a 6-nucleotide sample barcode were added by means of template switching. TCRdb re-called the 5' RACE reads and catalogs CDR3 proteins one per entry, DNA excluded. The ten top clones account for approximately 2%, within a sample of 330,000 or so distinct CDR3 sequences. The sequenced material came from blood. The V and J genes are TRBV5-4 and TRBJ2-1; the TCRdb D gene call, TRBD2, has no DNA to confirm it. The TCR was taken from a human donor with ulcerative colitis or Crohn's disease, or a healthy co-twin of an affected twin (not recorded which). The CDR3 loop is CASSLETPLGLSGSSSYNEQFF.